A single sample is the source of the 14 T cell receptor beta chains below, sequenced in a study of cytomegalovirus exposure and HLA in healthy donors. The PCR ran on 60 Vbeta and 13 Jbeta primers. Clones were read by immunoSEQ multiplex PCR, and TCRdb kept only the in-frame ones, dropping some. The table has some 220,000 clones, 80% to 90% seen once. Sequencing input: PBMCs. The source of these receptors is a girl aged 2 to 10 in good health and CMV-seronegative.

The chain carries TRBV10-3 and TRBJ2-7; 11 bases are shared with TRBD1. The CDR3 length is 13 residues. After removal of 4 bases from V and 5 bases from J, the junction contained 1 base not matched to a gene. The germline V gene has CDR1 ENHRY and CDR2 SYGVKD. In DNA form, the CDR3 reads TGTGCCATCAGTGCGGGACAGGGGGACGAGCAGTACTTC. Its protein product is CAISAGQGDEQYF.

J is TRBJ1-4 and V is TRBV6-1; perhaps TRBD1 as D (5 bases). Germline values: CDR1 MNHNS, CDR2 SASEGT. This CDR3 is built from 14 residues. Trimming stripped 6 bases from V and 2 bases from J, with 10 bases between. The chain's CDR3 is CASSYQGTNEKLFF. CDR3 sequence (DNA): TGTGCCAGCAGCTATCAGGGTACTAATGAAAAACTGTTTTTT.

The chain has TRBV25-1 and TRBJ2-7, with TRBD2 matching over 10 bases. The germline CDR1 and CDR2 sequences are MGHDK and SYGVNS. CDR3 length: 13 residues. J was trimmed by 5 bases and V by 7 bases; bases with no gene match: 5. CDR3 DNA sequence: TGTGCCAGCAAACTAGCGGGAACGAACGAGCAGTACTTC. This sequence encodes CASKLAGTNEQYF.

The chain uses TRBV6-1 and TRBJ1-6; 7 nucleotides match TRBD1. The CDR3 is made up of 14 amino acids. Germline V gene sequence: CDR1 MNHNS, CDR2 SASEGT. V lost 1 base to trimming and J lost 10 bases; unmatched junction nucleotides: 4. The chain's CDR3 is CASSEGRGVSPLHF. The CDR3 nucleotides read TGTGCCAGCAGTGAAGGCAGGGGGGTCTCACCCCTCCACTTT.

The gene calls are TRBV4-1 and TRBJ2-7, with 9 bases fitting TRBD2. The trim removed 1 base at V and 2 bases at J, leaving 3 bases unmatched. Per germline, CDR1 MGHRA and CDR2 YSYEKL. This CDR3 is 15 amino acids long. The CDR3 nucleotides read TGCGCCAGCAGCCAAGTACTAGCGGGTCCCTACGAGCAGTACTTC. Translation gives CASSQVLAGPYEQYF.

This clone has just a few counts. This chain uses TRBV29-1 with TRBJ2-5; 8 bases map to TRBD1. The CDR3 is 14 amino acids. The ends lost 7 bases at V and 5 bases at J; junction bases unmatched: 12. Germline V CDR1 and CDR2: SQVTM, ANQGSEA. The CDR3 sequence: CSGVTGDLGETQYF. The CDR3 nucleotides read TGCAGCGGTGTGACAGGGGATTTAGGGGAGACCCAGTACTTC.

The J gene is TRBJ2-1, the V gene TRBV11-3; 7 nucleotides line up with TRBD2. The CDR3 is 12 residues long. Germline lookup yields CDR1 SGHNT and CDR2 YENEEA. The V and J ends lost 1 base and 11 bases, in that order; junction bases with no gene match: 2. CDR3 coding DNA: TGTGCCAGCAGCTTAGCGGGGGGACAGCAGTTCTTC. As protein: CASSLAGGQQFF. Complete variable domain (other parts from reference TRBV11-3 and TRBJ2-1): EAGVVQSPRYKIIEKKQPVAFWCNPISGHNTLYWYLQNLGQGPELLIRYENEEAVDDSQLPKDRFSAERLKGVDSTLKIQPAELGDSAVYLCASSLAGGQQFFGPGTRLTVL.

This sequence joins TRBV5-1 and TRBJ1-5; 10 nucleotides agree with TRBD1. The CDR3 has 14 amino acids. J lost 4 bases, V lost 4 bases, and 2 bases had no gene match. Germline values: CDR1 SGHRS, CDR2 YFSETQ. The CDR3 region is CASSKDRGNQPQHF. The CDR3 DNA sequence: TGCGCCAGCAGCAAGGACAGGGGGAATCAGCCCCAGCATTTT.

This clone turned up a few times. This chain links TRBV4-1 with TRBJ2-3, with D unresolved. V shed 0 bases and J shed 4 bases, with 8 bases lying between them. Per germline, CDR1 MGHRA and CDR2 YSYEKL. The CDR3 spans 14 residues. In nucleotides, the CDR3 is TGCGCCAGCAGCCAAGACGAGGCGCCAGATACGCAGTATTTT. Translated: CASSQDEAPDTQYF.

V usage is TRBV2 and J usage is TRBJ1-5; 8 bases are shared with TRBD1. The J segment lost 2 bases and the V segment lost 4 bases, leaving 10 bases of the junction unmatched. The germline V gene has CDR1 SNHLY and CDR2 FYNNEI. The CDR3 is 17 amino acids. Here the CDR3 DNA reads TGTGCCAGCAGTGGATATCCAGGGGGCGCGGGCAATCAGCCCCAGCATTTT. It specifies CASSGYPGGAGNQPQHF.

V is TRBV6-1 and J is TRBJ1-5; 7 bases agree with TRBD1. The length of the CDR3 is 15 residues. Unmatched junction bases numbered 5, after V lost 4 bases and J lost 2 bases. CDR1 is MNHNS, CDR2 SASEGT, per germline. In DNA, the CDR3 is TGTGCCAGCAGTGCGACAGGGCTCGGCAATCAGCCCCAGCATTTT. It translates to CASSATGLGNQPQHF.

The gene calls are TRBV19 and TRBJ1-2, with D uncertain. V was shortened by 8 bases and J by 0 bases, with 10 bases between the two germline ends. The CDR3 totals 13 residues. CDR1 LNHDA and CDR2 SQIVND come from the germline V gene (reference sequence). CDR3: CASRGVSNYGYTF. CDR3 DNA: TGTGCCAGTCGGGGAGTTTCTAACTATGGCTACACCTTC.

The rearrangement joins TRBV27 to TRBJ2-7; maybe TRBD2 (5 bases). The CDR3 totals 12 residues. CDR1 MNHEY and CDR2 SMNVEV come from the germline V gene (reference sequence). Trimming cost V 8 bases and J 5 bases, with 13 bases left between them. CDR3 protein: CASRRRINEQYF. For the CDR3, the DNA is TGTGCCAGCCGAAGGAGGATAAACGAGCAGTACTTC.

J is TRBJ2-7 and V is TRBV6-7; 15 nucleotides match TRBD2. TRBV6-7 is treated as an ORF (open reading frame) with a function not yet certain. V lost 0 bases to trimming and J lost 2 bases; unmatched junction nucleotides: 8. The CDR3 spans 19 residues. CDR3 DNA: TGTGCCAGCAGTTACTCCGGGACTAGCGGGGGGCAAAAAACCTACGAGCAGTACTTC. Protein sequence: CASSYSGTSGGQKTYEQYF.